This TCR beta chain derives from a study of technical replicates of blood from a handful of donors. The method was immunoSEQ multiplex PCR; TCRdb's version includes in-frame clones alone and lacks a portion of them. The data show approximately 79,000 clones, 95% to 97% seen once. The CDR3 sequence is 14 residues long. From germline, CDR1 is PRHDT and CDR2 FYEKMQ (reference sequence). J was trimmed by 5 bases and V by 4 bases; bases with no gene match: 6. This receptor was identified in a human donor in good health. The chain joins TRBV13 to TRBJ2-7; 9 nucleotides line up with TRBD1. The sequencing input was T cells isolated from PBMCs. CDR3 in DNA: TGTGCCAGCAGCTCCGGGACAGGGCTCCACGAGCAGTACTTC. Translation: CASSSGTGLHEQYF. The full variable domain, rest sourced from reference TRBV13 and TRBJ2-7, is AAGVIQSPRHLIKEKRETATLKCYPIPRHDTVYWYQQGPGQDPQFLISFYEKMQSDKGSIPDRFSAQQFSDYHSELNMSSLELGDSALYFCASSSGTGLHEQYFGPGTRLTVT.